Each of the 32 T cell receptor beta chains below was sequenced from the same sample in a study of cytomegalovirus exposure and HLA in healthy donors. Some clones are missing from TCRdb's copy, which holds only in-frame ones; the method was immunoSEQ multiplex PCR. Of nearly 200,000 clones detected, around 83% appear once; the ten largest clones hold around 15%. Sequencing was done on a sample of PBMCs. All receptors derive from a woman aged 30 to 39 in good health and CMV-seropositive.

The V and J genes are TRBV29-1 and TRBJ2-4, with 7 bases that match TRBD1. The ends lost 4 bases at V and 0 bases at J; junction bases unmatched: 9. The CDR3 totals 16 residues. The germline V gene has CDR1 SQVTM and CDR2 ANQGSEA. The CDR3 sequence is CSVGPRDSLAKNIQYF. CDR3 sequence (DNA): TGCAGCGTTGGACCCCGGGACAGTCTAGCCAAAAACATTCAGTACTTC.

This clone showed up just once. The genes are TRBV18 and TRBJ2-7; 15 bases fit TRBD2. The CDR3 extends over 17 amino acids. Germline V gives CDR1 KGHSH, CDR2 LQKENI. V lost 2 bases to trimming and J lost 6 bases; unmatched junction nucleotides: 8. The CDR3 DNA sequence: TGTGCCAGCTCACCAAATCCGGGACTAGCGGGAGGTATCGAGCAGTACTTC. Encoded protein: CASSPNPGLAGGIEQYF.

The chain employs TRBV19 and TRBJ2-3, with 7 positions matching TRBD2. This CDR3 is 15 amino acids long. Trimming removed 6 bases from V and 2 bases from J; junction bases left unmatched: 8. Germline CDR1 reads LNHDA; CDR2 reads SQIVND (reference sequence). Here the CDR3 reads CASRQLAANTDTQYF. The CDR3 nucleotides read TGTGCCAGTAGACAGCTAGCGGCGAACACAGATACGCAGTATTTT.

This chain connects TRBV6-5 to TRBJ1-2; no clear D. The germline V and J ends were trimmed by 6 bases and 3 bases, with 14 bases remaining between them. The CDR3 extends over 14 amino acids. Germline CDR1 reads MNHEY; CDR2 reads SVGAGI. The CDR3 DNA reads TGTGCCAGCAGCCCTACGACTGGCGACTATGGCTACACCTTC. This sequence encodes CASSPTTGDYGYTF.

The chain joins TRBV2 to TRBJ2-1, with 9 bases identical to TRBD2. Germline CDR1 and CDR2: SNHLY and FYNNEI. V dropped 8 bases and J dropped 16; count of bases not matched to a gene: 9. The CDR3 is made up of 11 amino acids. The CDR3 reads CASDGAGGSFF. The CDR3 DNA follows: TGTGCCAGCGACGGAGCGGGAGGTTCCTTCTTC. Complete variable domain (other parts from reference TRBV2 and TRBJ2-1): EPEVTQTPSHQVTQMGQEVILRCVPISNHLYFYWYRQILGQKVEFLVSFYNNEISEKSEIFDDQFSVERPDGSNFTLKIRSTKLEDSAMYFCASDGAGGSFFGPGTRLTVL.

This sequence joins TRBV9 and TRBJ1-2, with a possible D match to TRBD1 (6 bases). The CDR3 runs 18 residues. Germline V gene sequence: CDR1 SGDLS, CDR2 YYNGEE. V lost 3 bases, J lost 0 bases, and 21 bases lay in between. CDR3 residues: CASSETIRGGGANYGYTF. The CDR3 region has the DNA TGTGCCAGCAGCGAAACCATCCGAGGGGGGGGAGCTAACTATGGCTACACCTTC.

The rearrangement links TRBV29-1 to TRBJ1-2, with 9 bases matching TRBD1. After removal of 6 bases from V and 5 bases from J, the junction contained 7 bases not matched to a gene. In germline, CDR1 is SQVTM, CDR2 ANQGSEA. The CDR3 has 13 residues. The chain's CDR3 is CSVETGTGYGYTF. CDR3 coding DNA: TGCAGCGTCGAAACCGGGACAGGGTATGGCTACACCTTC.

This chain joins TRBV18 and TRBJ1-1; D not certain. Germline-derived CDR1 and CDR2 are KGHSH and LQKENI. V lost 0 bases and J 6 bases, leaving 8 bases between the germline ends. CDR3 size: 13 residues. The chain's CDR3 is CASSPPSRSEAFF. The CDR3 DNA follows: TGTGCCAGCTCACCACCGAGCCGGTCTGAAGCTTTCTTT.

This rearrangement joins TRBV7-9 to TRBJ2-2; 8 bases are shared with TRBD2. J was trimmed by 7 bases and V by 2 bases; bases with no gene match: 6. Germline CDR1 and CDR2: SEHNR and FQNEAQ (reference sequence). This CDR3 is 15 amino acids long. The CDR3 DNA sequence: TGTGCCAGCAGCTTATCGCGGGAGGTATTCGGGGAGCTGTTTTTT. Translated, it gives CASSLSREVFGELFF.

The sample holds a few counts of this clone. The chain links TRBV7-9 to TRBJ2-2, with TRBD1 identical over 10 bases. From germline, CDR1 is SEHNR and CDR2 FQNEAQ (reference sequence). The CDR3 loop spans 14 amino acids. Trimming removed 4 bases from V and 11 bases from J; junction bases left unmatched: 7. DNA of the CDR3: TGTGCCAGCAGCTCGGGACAGGGGTTTGGAGAGCTGTTTTTT. This gives the protein CASSSGQGFGELFF.

The J gene is TRBJ2-1, the V gene TRBV5-4; tentative D call: TRBD2 (6 bases). The germline CDR1 and CDR2 sequences are SGHNT and YYREEE (reference sequence). V shed 1 base and J shed 10 bases, with 21 bases lying between them. The CDR3 totals 16 residues. CDR3 sequence (DNA): TGTGCCAGCAGCTTGCGCCGGGACTCTTCCGGGTCCGAGCAGTTCTTC. It is translated as CASSLRRDSSGSEQFF.

The chain couples TRBV6-5 to TRBJ2-7, with 11 bases identical to TRBD2. Germline lookup yields CDR1 MNHEY and CDR2 SVGAGI. CDR3 length: 16 residues. After removal of 0 bases from V and 3 bases from J, the junction contained 4 bases not matched to a gene. Here the CDR3 reads CASSYSKLAGDYEQYF. The CDR3 DNA follows: TGTGCCAGCAGTTACTCGAAACTAGCGGGGGACTACGAGCAGTACTTC.

V and J are TRBV14 and TRBJ1-1; 7 bases agree with TRBD1. Germline V gene sequence: CDR1 SGHDN, CDR2 FVKESK. CDR3 length: 17 amino acids. V gave up 0 bases and J gave up 2 bases; unmatched junction bases: 9. CDR3 in DNA: TGTGCCAGCAGCCAAGATCAAGTTAACAGGGGAAACACTGAAGCTTTCTTT. Translating it yields CASSQDQVNRGNTEAFF.

The gene calls are TRBV28 and TRBJ2-7; 7 positions match TRBD1. There are 12 residues in the CDR3. With 8 bases clipped from V and 5 bases from J, the junction kept 6 bases outside the gene matches. Looked up from germline, CDR1 is MDHEN and CDR2 is SYDVKM. CDR3 DNA: TGTGCCAGCTGGGACAGCCCCCACGAGCAGTACTTC. This gives the protein CASWDSPHEQYF.

The V gene is TRBV5-6, the J gene TRBJ2-2, with 16 bases that match TRBD2. Unmatched junction bases numbered 9, after V lost 4 bases and J lost 3 bases. CDR3 size: 19 residues. Germline assignment: CDR1 SGHDT and CDR2 YYEEEE. The CDR3 sequence is CASSPGLAGGPLYTGELFF. CDR3 coding DNA: TGTGCCAGCAGCCCGGGACTAGCGGGAGGGCCATTGTACACCGGGGAGCTGTTTTTT.

This clone was recorded a few times. This sequence joins TRBV7-9 and TRBJ2-7, with TRBD2 matching over 7 bases. In germline, CDR1 is SEHNR, CDR2 FQNEAQ (reference sequence). The CDR3 is 15 residues long. The V gene end was trimmed by 5 bases and the J gene end by 0 bases; junction bases not matched to a gene: 7. The CDR3 nucleotides are TGTGCCAGCAGCCAGAGCGGGAACCTCTCCTACGAGCAGTACTTC. It yields the protein CASSQSGNLSYEQYF.

This chain connects TRBV27 to TRBJ2-2, with D unclear. Germline V gene sequence: CDR1 MNHEY, CDR2 SMNVEV (reference sequence). V lost 1 base, J lost 5 bases, and 5 bases lay in between. CDR3 length: 13 amino acids. CDR3 sequence (DNA): TGTGCCAGCAGTTTATTTTTAACCGGGGAGCTGTTTTTT. Amino acid sequence: CASSLFLTGELFF.

The CDR3 loop is CASSLTQGYEQYF. The CDR3 nucleotides are TGTGCCAGCAGCTTAACGCAGGGGTACGAGCAGTACTTC. J is TRBJ2-7 and V is TRBV7-3; a possible D gene is TRBD1 (6 bases). The CDR3 loop spans 13 amino acids. The germline V and J ends were trimmed by 0 bases and 4 bases, with 7 bases remaining between them. CDR1 SGHTA and CDR2 FQGTGA come from the germline V gene.

The CDR3 DNA sequence: TGTGCCAGCTCGGCTCAACAGATGAACACTGAAGCTTTCTTT. It yields the protein CASSAQQMNTEAFF. The genes are TRBV28 and TRBJ1-1; D is ambiguous. Deletions cut 8 bases from V and 0 bases from J, with 13 bases between. The CDR3 sequence is 14 residues long. Germline lookup yields CDR1 MDHEN and CDR2 SYDVKM.

This clone was recorded once. This chain joins TRBV28 and TRBJ1-2; 12 positions agree with TRBD1. The junction had 8 bases not matched to a gene; V was cut back by 2 bases and J by 4 bases. There are 17 residues in the CDR3. CDR1 and CDR2 (germline): MDHEN, SYDVKM. CDR3 in amino acids: CASSLGTGGFRSYGYTF. The CDR3 bases are TGTGCCAGCAGTTTAGGGACAGGGGGCTTTCGGAGCTATGGCTACACCTTC.

This chain connects TRBV25-1 to TRBJ2-7, with 9 nucleotides matching TRBD2. CDR3 length: 14 residues. The germline gives CDR1 MGHDK, CDR2 SYGVNS. The junction had 7 bases not matched to a gene; V was cut back by 4 bases and J by 6 bases. The CDR3 reads CASSGAGGVREQYF. CDR3 nucleotides: TGTGCCAGCAGTGGAGCGGGAGGAGTCCGCGAGCAGTACTTC.

This clone was seen a few times. The rearrangement uses TRBV28 and TRBJ2-4, with 11 bases aligning to TRBD1. V dropped 4 bases and J dropped 10; count of bases not matched to a gene: 9. The CDR3 runs 15 residues. Germline V gene data show CDR1 as MDHEN and CDR2 as SYDVKM. The chain's CDR3 is CASSSSGTGGGIQYF. CDR3 coding DNA: TGTGCCAGCAGTTCATCAGGGACAGGGGGAGGGATTCAGTACTTC.

The gene calls are TRBV6-5 and TRBJ2-7; no firm D call. The CDR3 spans 15 residues. Germline V gives CDR1 MNHEY, CDR2 SVGAGI. V was shortened by 5 bases and J by 0 bases, with 14 bases between the two germline ends. The CDR3 is CASSRTLMSSYEQYF. The CDR3, as DNA: TGTGCCAGCAGTAGAACCCTCATGAGCTCCTACGAGCAGTACTTC.

The rearrangement uses TRBV5-4 and TRBJ1-1; D gene uncertain. CDR3 length: 13 amino acids. Germline V CDR1 and CDR2: SGHNT, YYREEE (reference sequence). V lost 0 bases, J lost 3 bases, and 6 bases lay in between. CDR3 protein: CASSLAADTEAFF. The CDR3 DNA reads TGTGCCAGCAGCTTGGCCGCAGACACTGAAGCTTTCTTT.

V is TRBV10-2 and J is TRBJ2-5, with a possible D match to TRBD1 (6 bases). The length of the CDR3 is 17 residues. Trimming cost V 2 bases and J 2 bases, with 18 bases left between them. From germline, CDR1 is WSHSY and CDR2 SAAADI. The CDR3 spells CASSERQEIGPQETQYF. CDR3 sequence (DNA): TGCGCCAGCAGTGAGCGACAGGAGATCGGGCCGCAAGAGACCCAGTACTTC.

The chain combines TRBV2 with TRBJ2-2; D uncertain. From germline, CDR1 is SNHLY and CDR2 FYNNEI. V was trimmed by 0 bases and J by 4 bases, leaving 9 bases between them. This CDR3 is 15 amino acids long. This CDR3 is CASSEAGGGTGELFF. The CDR3 region has the DNA TGTGCCAGCAGTGAAGCGGGTGGCGGCACCGGGGAGCTGTTTTTT.

This clone was seen more than once but under ten times. V and J are TRBV29-1 and TRBJ2-7, with D possibly TRBD1 on 7 matching bases. The ends were cut back, 6 bases at V and 3 bases at J, with 18 bases in the middle. The CDR3 has 14 residues. Germline assignment: CDR1 SQVTM and CDR2 ANQGSEA. CDR3 sequence (DNA): TGCAGCGTCGGGGATGGAGGGGGCAGCTACGAGCAGTACTTC. Its protein product is CSVGDGGGSYEQYF.

The chain recombines TRBV5-8 with TRBJ2-1, with 8 bases matching TRBD2. The ends lost 4 bases at V and 12 bases at J; junction bases unmatched: 9. Germline CDR1 is SGHTS and CDR2 is YDEGEE. The CDR3 contains 13 residues. CDR3 DNA sequence: TGTGCCAGCAGCCAAGTGGTAGCGGGATTGCAGTTCTTC. Amino acids: CASSQVVAGLQFF.

The chain combines TRBV7-8 with TRBJ2-1; 8 bases align to TRBD2. The CDR3 covers 15 residues. Germline assignment: CDR1 SGHVS and CDR2 FQNEAQ. The junction had 8 bases not matched to a gene; V was cut back by 5 bases and J by 5 bases. As DNA, the CDR3 is TGTGCCAGCAGCCGTTCCGGGACTAGAAACAATGAGCAGTTCTTC. It codes for CASSRSGTRNNEQFF. The whole variable domain, remainder taken from reference TRBV7-8 and TRBJ2-1, is GAGVSQSPRYKVAKRGQDVALRCDPISGHVSLFWYQQALGQGPEFLTYFQNEAQLDKSGLPSDRFFAERPEGSVSTLKIQRTQQEDSAVYLCASSRSGTRNNEQFFGPGTRLTVL.

The chain combines TRBV28 with TRBJ1-5; D is ambiguous. Trimming stripped 3 bases from V and 7 bases from J, with 16 bases between. From germline, CDR1 is MDHEN and CDR2 SYDVKM. The CDR3 has 15 amino acids. In nucleotides, the CDR3 is TGTGCCAGCAGTTTCCTGAACGGGAATCGACAGCCCCAGCATTTT. Amino acid sequence: CASSFLNGNRQPQHF.

This chain connects TRBV6-1 to TRBJ1-2; TRBD1 aligns across 11 bases. Unmatched junction bases numbered 5, after V lost 6 bases and J lost 5 bases. The CDR3 runs to 14 residues. CDR1 is MNHNS and CDR2 is SASEGT in the germline V gene. The CDR3 DNA is TGTGCCAGCAGGGACAGGGGGCGGGGGTATGGCTACACCTTC. Translation: CASRDRGRGYGYTF.

This clone was counted a single time. V and J are TRBV12-5 and TRBJ2-3, with 7 bases identical to TRBD1. The V segment lost 4 bases and the J segment 1 base; nucleotides outside the gene matches: 2. The CDR3 length is 14 residues. From germline, CDR1 is LGHNT and CDR2 FRNRAP. The CDR3 here is CASGSGQGTDTQYF. CDR3 nucleotide sequence: TGTGCTAGTGGTTCAGGACAGGGCACAGATACGCAGTATTTT.